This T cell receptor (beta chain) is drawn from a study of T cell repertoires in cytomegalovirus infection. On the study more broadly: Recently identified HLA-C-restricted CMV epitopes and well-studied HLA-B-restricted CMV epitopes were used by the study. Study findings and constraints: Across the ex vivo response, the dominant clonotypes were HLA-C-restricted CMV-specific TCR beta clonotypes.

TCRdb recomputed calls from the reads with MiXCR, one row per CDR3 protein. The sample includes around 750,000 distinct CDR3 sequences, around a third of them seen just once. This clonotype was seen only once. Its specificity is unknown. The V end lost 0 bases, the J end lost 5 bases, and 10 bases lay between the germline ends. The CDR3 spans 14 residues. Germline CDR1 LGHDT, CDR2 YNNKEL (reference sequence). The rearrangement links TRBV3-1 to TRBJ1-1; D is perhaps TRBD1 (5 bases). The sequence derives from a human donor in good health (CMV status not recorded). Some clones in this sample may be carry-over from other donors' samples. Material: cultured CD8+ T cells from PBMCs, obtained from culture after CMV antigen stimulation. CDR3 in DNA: TGTGCCAGCAGCCAAGACGGCAGGGCTACTGAAGCTTTCTTT. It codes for CASSQDGRATEAFF.